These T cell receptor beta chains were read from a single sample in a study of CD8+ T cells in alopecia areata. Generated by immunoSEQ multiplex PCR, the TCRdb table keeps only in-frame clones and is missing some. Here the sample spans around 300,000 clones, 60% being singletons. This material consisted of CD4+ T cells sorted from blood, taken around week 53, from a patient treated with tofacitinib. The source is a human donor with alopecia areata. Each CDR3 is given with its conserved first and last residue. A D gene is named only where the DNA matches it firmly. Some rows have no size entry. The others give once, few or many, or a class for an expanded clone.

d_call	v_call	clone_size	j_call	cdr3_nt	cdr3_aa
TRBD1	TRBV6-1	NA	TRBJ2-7	TGTGCCAGCAGTGCCCGACAGGGAACAGGCGAGCAGTACTTC	CASSARQGTGEQYF
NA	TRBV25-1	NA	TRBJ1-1	TGTGCCAGCAGTTTTCGGATGAACACTGAAGCTTTCTTT	CASSFRMNTEAFF
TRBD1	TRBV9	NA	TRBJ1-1	TGTGCCAGCAGCCCCGGACAGGGTAAGGCTTTCTTT	CASSPGQGKAFF
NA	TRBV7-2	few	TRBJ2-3	TGTGCCAGCACCCTCAGGCGGGGTGCAGCGGTGGATACGCAGTATTTT	CASTLRRGAAVDTQYF
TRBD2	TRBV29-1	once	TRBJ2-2	TGCAGCGGGGGAGGGGTGAACACCGGGGAGCTGTTTTTT	CSGGGVNTGELFF
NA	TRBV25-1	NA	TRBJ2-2	TGTGCCACCTCCTTTAACACCGGGGAGCTGTTTTTT	CATSFNTGELFF
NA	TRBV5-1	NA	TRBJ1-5	TGCGCCAGCAGTCGGGACGGAGGCAATCAGCCCCAGCATTTT	CASSRDGGNQPQHF
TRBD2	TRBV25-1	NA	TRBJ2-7	TGTGCCAGCAGTGAAGCACGGGAGGTCTACGAGCAGTACTTC	CASSEAREVYEQYF
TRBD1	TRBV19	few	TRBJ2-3	TGTGCCACCCGGGACAGGGGCACAGATACGCAGTATTTT	CATRDRGTDTQYF
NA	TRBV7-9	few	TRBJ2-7	TGTGCCAGCAGCCCTGGGAGGCTAAGCTACGAGCAGTACTTC	CASSPGRLSYEQYF
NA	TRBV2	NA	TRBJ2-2	TGTGCCAGCACCCCTTGGGGCCCGAACACCGGGGAGCTGTTTTTT	CASTPWGPNTGELFF
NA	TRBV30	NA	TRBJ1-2	TGTGCCTGGAGCGGCAGGAACATAGGGACGGATGGCTACACCTTC	CAWSGRNIGTDGYTF
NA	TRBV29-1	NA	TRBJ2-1	TGCAGCGTTGATGATGGCCAGGGGACCTACAATGAGCAGTTCTTC	CSVDDGQGTYNEQFF
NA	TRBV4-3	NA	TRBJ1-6	TGCGCCAGCAGTCAACGGCAGGATTATAATTCACCCCTCCACTTT	CASSQRQDYNSPLHF
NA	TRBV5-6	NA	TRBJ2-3	TGTGCCAGCAGCCCCGAGCCCTACACAGATACGCAGTATTTT	CASSPEPYTDTQYF
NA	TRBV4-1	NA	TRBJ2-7	TGCGCCAGCAGCCAAGTCGCGGCAGACTCCTACGAGCAGTACTTC	CASSQVAADSYEQYF
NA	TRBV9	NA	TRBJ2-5	TGTGCCAGCAGCGTGTCACCCCAGGCGGAGACCCAGTACTTC	CASSVSPQAETQYF
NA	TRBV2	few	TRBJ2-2	TGTGCCAGCAGCCCCGAAGGTGCCGGGGAGCTGTTTTTT	CASSPEGAGELFF
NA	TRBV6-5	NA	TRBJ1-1	TGTGCCAGCAGTGGGAGGGATCAGGGAGCTTTCTTT	CASSGRDQGAFF